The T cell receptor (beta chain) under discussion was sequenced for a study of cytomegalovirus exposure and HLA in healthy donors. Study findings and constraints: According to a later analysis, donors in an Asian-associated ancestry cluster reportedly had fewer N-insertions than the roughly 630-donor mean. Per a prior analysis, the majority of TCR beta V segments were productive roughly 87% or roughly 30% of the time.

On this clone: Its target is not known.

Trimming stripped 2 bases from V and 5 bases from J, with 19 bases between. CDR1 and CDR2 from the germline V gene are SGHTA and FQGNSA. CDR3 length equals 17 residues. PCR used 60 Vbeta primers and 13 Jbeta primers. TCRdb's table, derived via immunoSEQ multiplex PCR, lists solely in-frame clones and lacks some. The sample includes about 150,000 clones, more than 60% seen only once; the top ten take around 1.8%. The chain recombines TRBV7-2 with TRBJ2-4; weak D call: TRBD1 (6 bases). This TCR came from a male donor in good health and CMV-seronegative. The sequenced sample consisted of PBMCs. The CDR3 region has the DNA TGTGCCAGCAGCTTACGCGCAGGGGCCCAAGTAGAAAACATTCAGTACTTC. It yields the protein CASSLRAGAQVENIQYF.